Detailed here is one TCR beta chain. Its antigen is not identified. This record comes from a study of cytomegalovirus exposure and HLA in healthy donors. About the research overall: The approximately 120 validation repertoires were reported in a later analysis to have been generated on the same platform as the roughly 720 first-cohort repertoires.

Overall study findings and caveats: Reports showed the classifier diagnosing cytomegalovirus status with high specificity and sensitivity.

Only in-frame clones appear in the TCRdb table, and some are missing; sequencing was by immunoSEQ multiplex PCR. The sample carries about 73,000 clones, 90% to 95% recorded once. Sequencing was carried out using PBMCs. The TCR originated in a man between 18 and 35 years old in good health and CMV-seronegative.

The CDR3 DNA follows: TGTGCCAGCAGCCAAGACCCCACCCGGGGGTCAGGCACCATATATTTT. Translating gives CASSQDPTRGSGTIYF. V is TRBV4-2 and J is TRBJ1-3, with a weak D call TRBD1 (5 bases). The V end lost 0 bases, the J end lost 9 bases, and 18 bases lay between the germline ends. The germline gives CDR1 LGHNA, CDR2 YNFKEQ. CDR3 size: 16 residues.